A single sample is the source of the 10 T cell receptor beta chains below, sequenced in a study of blood T cell repertoires in COVID-19. The repertoire was sequenced with immunoSEQ multiplex PCR; TCRdb's copy has only in-frame clones and lacks some. This table has 250,000 to 300,000 clones, about 89% appearing once. The sequencing input was PBMCs or T cells enriched from blood (not recorded which). The receptors derive from a human donor in a cohort exposed to, infected with or recovered from COVID-19 (not recorded which). The donor label of this sample is uncertain.

The chain recombines TRBV5-1 with TRBJ1-4; D unclear. This CDR3 comprises 14 residues. V lost 0 bases to trimming and J lost 8 bases, with 11 bases between them. Germline loops: CDR1 SGHRS, CDR2 YFSETQ. The CDR3: CASSLDGLREKLFF. The CDR3 bases are TGCGCCAGCAGCTTGGACGGACTCCGGGAAAAACTGTTTTTT.

The chain has TRBV18 and TRBJ2-3; 7 bases are a match to TRBD1. Unmatched junction bases numbered 3, after V lost 4 bases and J lost 2 bases. Germline CDR1 and CDR2: KGHSH and LQKENI. The CDR3 loop spans 14 amino acids. The CDR3 nucleotides read TGTGCCAGCTCACTGGGACAGTTCACAGATACGCAGTATTTT. Translating gives CASSLGQFTDTQYF.

The rearrangement links TRBV2 to TRBJ2-1, with TRBD2 matching over 7 bases. Germline values: CDR1 SNHLY, CDR2 FYNNEI. The CDR3 spans 17 residues. V trimming: 4 bases; J trimming: 0 bases; junction bases outside the gene matches: 9. This chain's CDR3 is CASSVGTIGSSYNEQFF. CDR3 in DNA: TGTGCCAGCAGTGTTGGGACTATCGGGAGCTCCTACAATGAGCAGTTCTTC.

This chain joins TRBV5-1 and TRBJ2-7; TRBD1 aligns across 9 bases. The length of the CDR3 is 12 residues. V lost 1 base to trimming and J lost 12 bases; unmatched junction nucleotides: 5. CDR1 is SGHRS and CDR2 is YFSETQ in the germline V gene. The CDR3 loop is CASSLTGQGRYF. CDR3 bases: TGCGCCAGCAGCTTGACGGGACAGGGAAGGTACTTC.

The V and J genes are TRBV4-1 and TRBJ1-1; D may be TRBD1 (6 bases). The V gene lost 1 base and the J gene lost 0 bases, with 15 bases spanning the gap. The CDR3 is 17 amino acids. Germline V gene data show CDR1 as MGHRA and CDR2 as YSYEKL. CDR3: CASSQGWAGDMNTEAFF. The CDR3 DNA reads TGCGCCAGCAGCCAAGGTTGGGCAGGGGACATGAACACTGAAGCTTTCTTT.

The chain uses TRBV4-3 and TRBJ1-3, with a tentative D call TRBD1 (6 bases). V lost 4 bases to trimming and J lost 0 bases, with 10 bases between them. The CDR3 is 15 amino acids. Per the germline V gene, CDR1 is LGHNA and CDR2 is YSLEER. The CDR3 is CASSLDSYSGNTIYF. The CDR3 DNA follows: TGCGCCAGCAGCCTGGACAGCTACTCTGGAAACACCATATATTTT.

A remark on this clone: Relative to the germline gene, one junction end is altered; a read error may explain this. The rearrangement uses TRBV24-1 and TRBJ1-2; D is possibly TRBD1 (6 bases). The CDR3 sequence is 11 residues long. The V gene's germline CDR1 is KGHDR and CDR2 SFDVKD. CDR3 loop: CATSDSGTHNF. The CDR3 nucleotides are TGTGCCACCAGTGATTCCGGGACACATAACTTC.

The chain has TRBV30 and TRBJ1-2, with D perhaps matching TRBD1 (6 bases). The germline V gene encodes CDR1 GTSNPN and CDR2 SVGIG (reference sequence). The V end lost 7 bases, the J end lost 2 bases, and 20 bases lay between the germline ends. CDR3 length: 15 residues. This CDR3 reads CAYYYQGPLNYGYTF. The CDR3 region has the DNA TGTGCCTATTATTACCAGGGGCCCCTCAACTATGGCTACACCTTC.

The CDR3: CASSKRQGYGYTF. CDR3 nucleotide sequence: TGTGCCAGCAGCAAACGACAGGGGTATGGCTACACCTTC. The chain links TRBV5-6 to TRBJ1-2; TRBD1 agrees at 8 bases. This CDR3 has 13 amino acids. V lost 4 bases to trimming and J lost 5 bases; unmatched junction nucleotides: 4. Per the germline V gene, CDR1 is SGHDT and CDR2 is YYEEEE.

J is TRBJ2-3 and V is TRBV7-2; 9 nucleotides match TRBD2. CDR1 SGHTA and CDR2 FQGNSA come from the germline V gene. This CDR3 region has 15 residues. V dropped 2 bases and J dropped 6; count of bases not matched to a gene: 6. The CDR3 nucleotides are TGTGCCAGCAGCTTACTGGGACTAGCAGCGGATACGCAGTATTTT. It yields the protein CASSLLGLAADTQYF.